This T cell receptor (beta chain) was sequenced for a study of monozygotic twins with inflammatory bowel disease. cDNA was produced in eight separate reactions per sample. TCRdb re-called the 5' RACE reads; one entry per CDR3 protein, DNA not given. The table for this sample gives 200,000 to 250,000 distinct CDR3 sequences. Germline V CDR1 and CDR2: DFQATT, SNEGSKA (reference sequence). This CDR3 is built from 14 residues. This rearrangement joins TRBV20-1 to TRBJ2-6. The receptor comes from a human donor with ulcerative colitis or Crohn's disease, or a healthy co-twin of an affected twin (not recorded which). Sequencing input: blood. CDR3 loop: CSASPDSGANVLTF.